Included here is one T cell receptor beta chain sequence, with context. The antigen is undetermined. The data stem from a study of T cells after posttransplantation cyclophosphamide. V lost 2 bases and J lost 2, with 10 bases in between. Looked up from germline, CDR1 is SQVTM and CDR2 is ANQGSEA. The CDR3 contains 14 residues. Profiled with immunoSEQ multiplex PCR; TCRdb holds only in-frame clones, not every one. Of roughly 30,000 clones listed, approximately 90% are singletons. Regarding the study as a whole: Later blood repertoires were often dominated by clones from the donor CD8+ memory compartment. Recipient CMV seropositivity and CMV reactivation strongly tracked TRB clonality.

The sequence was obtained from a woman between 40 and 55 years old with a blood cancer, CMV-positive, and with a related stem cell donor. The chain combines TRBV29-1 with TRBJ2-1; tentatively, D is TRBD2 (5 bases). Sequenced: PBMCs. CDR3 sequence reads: CSVEPGNPYNEQFF. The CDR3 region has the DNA TGCAGCGTTGAACCCGGGAACCCCTACAATGAGCAGTTCTTC.